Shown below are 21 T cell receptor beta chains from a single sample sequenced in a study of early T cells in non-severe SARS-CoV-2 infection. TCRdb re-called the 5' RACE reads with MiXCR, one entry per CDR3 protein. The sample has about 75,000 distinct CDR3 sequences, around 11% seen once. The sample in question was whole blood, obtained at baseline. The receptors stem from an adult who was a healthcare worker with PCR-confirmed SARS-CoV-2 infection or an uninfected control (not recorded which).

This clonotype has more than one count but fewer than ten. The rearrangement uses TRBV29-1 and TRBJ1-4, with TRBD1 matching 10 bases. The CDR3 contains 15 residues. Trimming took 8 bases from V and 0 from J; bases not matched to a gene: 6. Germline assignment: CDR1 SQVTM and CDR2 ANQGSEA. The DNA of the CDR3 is TGCAGCACCTTGACAGGGGGCACAACTAATGAAAAACTGTTTTTT. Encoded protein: CSTLTGGTTNEKLFF. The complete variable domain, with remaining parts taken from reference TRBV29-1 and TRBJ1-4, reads SAVISQKPSRDICQRGTSLTIQCQVDSQVTMMFWYRQQPGQSLTLIATANQGSEATYESGFVIDKFPISRPNLTFSTLTVSNMSPEDSSIYLCSTLTGGTTNEKLFFGSGTQLSVL.

The CDR3 DNA reads as TGTGCCAGTAGTGTCGGACAGCAAGAGACCCAGTACTTC. This sequence encodes CASSVGQQETQYF. The chain recombines TRBV19 with TRBJ2-5; a weak D match, TRBD1 (6 bases). V was cut by 5 bases and J by 2 bases, with 9 bases left in between. This CDR3 has 13 residues. Looked up from germline, CDR1 is LNHDA and CDR2 is SQIVND (reference sequence).

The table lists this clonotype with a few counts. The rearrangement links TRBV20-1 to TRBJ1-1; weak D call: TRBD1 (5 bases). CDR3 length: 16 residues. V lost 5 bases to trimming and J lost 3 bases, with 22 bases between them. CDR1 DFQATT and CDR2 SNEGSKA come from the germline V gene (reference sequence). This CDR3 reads CSAPLSGGRRYTEAFF. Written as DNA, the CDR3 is TGCAGTGCTCCCCTTTCTGGGGGTCGCAGGTACACTGAAGCTTTCTTT.

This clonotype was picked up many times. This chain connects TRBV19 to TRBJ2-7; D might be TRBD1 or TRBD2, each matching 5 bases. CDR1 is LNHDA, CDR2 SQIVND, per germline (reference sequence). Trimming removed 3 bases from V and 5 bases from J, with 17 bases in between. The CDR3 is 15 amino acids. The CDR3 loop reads CASSINGDPGHEQYF. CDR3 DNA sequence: TGTGCCAGTAGTATTAATGGGGACCCGGGCCACGAGCAGTACTTC. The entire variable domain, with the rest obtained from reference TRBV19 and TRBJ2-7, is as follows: DGGITQSPKYLFRKEGQNVTLSCEQNLNHDAMYWYRQDPGQGLRLIYYSQIVNDFQKGDIAEGYSVSREKKESFPLTVTSAQKNPTAFYLCASSINGDPGHEQYFGPGTRLTVT.

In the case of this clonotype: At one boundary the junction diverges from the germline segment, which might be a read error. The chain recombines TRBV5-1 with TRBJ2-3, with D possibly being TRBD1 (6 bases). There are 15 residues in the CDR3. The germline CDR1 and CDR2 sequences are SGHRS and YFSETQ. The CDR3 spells CASHSGTPKPDTQCF. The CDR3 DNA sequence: TGCGCCAGCCATTCCGGGACACCAAAACCAGATACGCAGTGTTTT.

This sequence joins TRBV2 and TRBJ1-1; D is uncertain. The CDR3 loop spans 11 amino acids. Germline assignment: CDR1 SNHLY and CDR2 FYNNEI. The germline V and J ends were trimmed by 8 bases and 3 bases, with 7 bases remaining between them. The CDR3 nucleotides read TGTGCCAGCTCTGGGGACACTGAAGCTTTCTTT. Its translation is CASSGDTEAFF.

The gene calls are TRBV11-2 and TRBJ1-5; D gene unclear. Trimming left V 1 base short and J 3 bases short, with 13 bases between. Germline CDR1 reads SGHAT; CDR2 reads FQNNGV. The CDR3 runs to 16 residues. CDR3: CASSLAPATPNQPQHF. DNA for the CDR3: TGTGCCAGCAGCTTAGCCCCCGCGACCCCCAATCAGCCCCAGCATTTT.

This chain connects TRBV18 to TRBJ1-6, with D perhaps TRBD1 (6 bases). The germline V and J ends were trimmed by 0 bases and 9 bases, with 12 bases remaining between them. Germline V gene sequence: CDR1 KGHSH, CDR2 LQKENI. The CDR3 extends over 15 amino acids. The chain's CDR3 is CASSPPSGVGSPLHF. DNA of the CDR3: TGTGCCAGCTCACCACCGTCAGGGGTTGGTTCACCCCTCCACTTT.

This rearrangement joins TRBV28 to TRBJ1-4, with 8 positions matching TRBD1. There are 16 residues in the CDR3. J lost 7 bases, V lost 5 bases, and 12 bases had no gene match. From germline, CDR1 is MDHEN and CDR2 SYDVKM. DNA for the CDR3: TGTGCCAGCAGTAACGCAGGGGGCGATGTTAGTGAAAAACTGTTTTTT. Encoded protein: CASSNAGGDVSEKLFF.

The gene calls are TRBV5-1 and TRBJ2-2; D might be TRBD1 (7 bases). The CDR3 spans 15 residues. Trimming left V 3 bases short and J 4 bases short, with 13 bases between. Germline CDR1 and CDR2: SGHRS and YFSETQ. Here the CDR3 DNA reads TGCGCCAGCAGCTCCCGACAGGGAGGCACCGGGGAGCTGTTTTTT. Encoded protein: CASSSRQGGTGELFF. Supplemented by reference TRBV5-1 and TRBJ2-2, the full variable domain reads KAGVTQTPRYLIKTRGQQVTLSCSPISGHRSVSWYQQTPGQGLQFLFEYFSETQRNKGNFPGRFSGRQFSNSRSEMNVSTLELGDSALYLCASSSRQGGTGELFFGEGSRLTVL.

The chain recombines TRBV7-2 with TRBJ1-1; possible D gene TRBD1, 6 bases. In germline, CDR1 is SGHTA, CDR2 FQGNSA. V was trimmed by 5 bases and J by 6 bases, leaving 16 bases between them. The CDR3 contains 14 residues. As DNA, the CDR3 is TGTGCCAGCAGCCTCCAACAGGGAAGGTCTGAAGCTTTCTTT. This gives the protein CASSLQQGRSEAFF.

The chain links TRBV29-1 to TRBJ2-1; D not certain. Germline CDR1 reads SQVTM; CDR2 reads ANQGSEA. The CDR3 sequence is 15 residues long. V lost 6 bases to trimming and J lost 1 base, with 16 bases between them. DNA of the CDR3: TGCAGCGTAAACGACATATCATCTTCCTACAATGAGCAGTTCTTC. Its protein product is CSVNDISSSYNEQFF.

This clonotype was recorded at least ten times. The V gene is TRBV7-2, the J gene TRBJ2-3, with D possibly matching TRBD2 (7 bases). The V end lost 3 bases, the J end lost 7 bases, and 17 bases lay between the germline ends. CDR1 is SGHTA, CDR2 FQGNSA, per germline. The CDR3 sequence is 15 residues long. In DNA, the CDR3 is TGTGCCAGCAGCTTCGCGGGGGCTTTGGGGAATACGCAGTATTTT. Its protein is CASSFAGALGNTQYF.

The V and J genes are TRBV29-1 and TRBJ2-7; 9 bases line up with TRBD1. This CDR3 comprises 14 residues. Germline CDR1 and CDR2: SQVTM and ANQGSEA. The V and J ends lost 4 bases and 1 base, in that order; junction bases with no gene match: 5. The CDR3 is CSVGVGQGSYEQYF. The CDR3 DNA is TGCAGCGTTGGGGTGGGACAGGGATCCTACGAGCAGTACTTC.

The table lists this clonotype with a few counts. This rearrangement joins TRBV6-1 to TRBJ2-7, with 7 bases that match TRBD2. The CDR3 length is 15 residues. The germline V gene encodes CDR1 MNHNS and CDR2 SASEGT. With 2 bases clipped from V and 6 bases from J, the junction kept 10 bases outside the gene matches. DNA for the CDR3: TGTGCCAGCAGTGAAAGGCCCGGGGGGTACGGCGAGCAGTACTTC. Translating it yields CASSERPGGYGEQYF.

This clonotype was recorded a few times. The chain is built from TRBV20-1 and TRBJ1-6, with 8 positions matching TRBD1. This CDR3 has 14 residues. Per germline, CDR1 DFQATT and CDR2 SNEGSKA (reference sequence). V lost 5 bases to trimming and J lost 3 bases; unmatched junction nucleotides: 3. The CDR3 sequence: CSAPGQGYNSPLHF. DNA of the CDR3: TGCAGTGCTCCTGGACAGGGCTATAATTCACCCCTCCACTTT.

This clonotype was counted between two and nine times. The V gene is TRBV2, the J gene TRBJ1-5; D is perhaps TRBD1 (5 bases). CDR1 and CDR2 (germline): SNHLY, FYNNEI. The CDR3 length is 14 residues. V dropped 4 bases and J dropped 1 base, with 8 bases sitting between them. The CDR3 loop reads CASSGQTSNQPQHF. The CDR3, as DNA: TGTGCCAGCAGTGGACAGACCAGCAATCAGCCCCAGCATTTT.

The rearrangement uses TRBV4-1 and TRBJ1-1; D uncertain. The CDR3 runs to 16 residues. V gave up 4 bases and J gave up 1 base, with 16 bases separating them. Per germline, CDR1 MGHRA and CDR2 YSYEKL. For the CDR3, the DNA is TGCGCCAGCAGCCTCCTCAGTAGACATACGAACACTGAAGCTTTCTTT. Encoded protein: CASSLLSRHTNTEAFF.

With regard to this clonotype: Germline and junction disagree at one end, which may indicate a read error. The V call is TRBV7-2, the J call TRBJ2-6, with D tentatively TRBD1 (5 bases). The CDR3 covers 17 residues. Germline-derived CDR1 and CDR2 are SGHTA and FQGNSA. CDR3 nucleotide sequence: TGTGCCAGCAGCCCCCATAGTCAGGGCTCTGGGGCCAACGTCCCGACTTTC. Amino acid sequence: CASSPHSQGSGANVPTF.

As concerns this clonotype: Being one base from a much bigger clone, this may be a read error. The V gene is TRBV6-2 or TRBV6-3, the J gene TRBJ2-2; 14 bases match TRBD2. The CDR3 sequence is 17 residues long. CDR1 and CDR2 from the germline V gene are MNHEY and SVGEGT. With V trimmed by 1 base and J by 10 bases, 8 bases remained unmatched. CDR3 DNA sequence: TGTGCCAGCAGTTACTTGGGACTAGCGGGGGAGGCGGAGGAGCTGTTTTTT. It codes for CASSYLGLAGEAEELFF.

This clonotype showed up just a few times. The CDR3 coding sequence is TGTGCCAGCAGCTTTGCGCACGAGCAGTACTTC. It specifies CASSFAHEQYF. The gene calls are TRBV7-2 and TRBJ2-7; D is undetermined. In germline, CDR1 is SGHTA, CDR2 FQGNSA. The CDR3 runs 11 residues. The germline V and J ends were trimmed by 3 bases and 5 bases, with 5 bases remaining between them.